This record concerns one TCR beta chain sequence. This record belongs to a study of T cells in localized non-small cell lung cancer. This table comes from immunoSEQ multiplex PCR, and its TCRdb copy is limited to in-frame clones, with some not included. This table has 55,000 to 75,000 clones, around 85% appearing once. The V and J ends lost 5 bases and 7 bases respectively, with 21 bases between them. This CDR3 spans 15 amino acids. The germline V gene has CDR1 SGHNT and CDR2 YYREEE (reference sequence). This receptor was identified in a male donor older than 55 with stage III squamous cell lung carcinoma. This chain uses TRBV5-4 with TRBJ1-2, with D possibly matching TRBD1 (5 bases). The sample consisted of peripheral blood, taken before any cancer treatment. The CDR3 is CASRSITGGLGGYTF. The CDR3 DNA is TGTGCCAGCAGATCTATTACAGGAGGCTTAGGTGGCTACACCTTC.